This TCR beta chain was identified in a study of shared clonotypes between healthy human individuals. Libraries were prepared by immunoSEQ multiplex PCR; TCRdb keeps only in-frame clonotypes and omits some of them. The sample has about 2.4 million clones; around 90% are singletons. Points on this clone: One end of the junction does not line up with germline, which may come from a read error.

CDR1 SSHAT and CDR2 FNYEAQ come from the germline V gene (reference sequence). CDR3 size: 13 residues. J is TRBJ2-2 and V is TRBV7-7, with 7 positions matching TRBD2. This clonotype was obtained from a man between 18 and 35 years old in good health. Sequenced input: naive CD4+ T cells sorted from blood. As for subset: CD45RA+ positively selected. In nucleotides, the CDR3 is TGTGCTAGCAGCCGGGGGGTCACCGGGGAGCTGTTTTTT. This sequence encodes CASSRGVTGELFF.